One sample yielded the 7 T cell receptor beta chains listed below, sequenced in a study of T-cell memory formation after mild COVID-19. TCRdb re-called the 5' RACE reads with MiXCR, one entry per CDR3 protein. The sample holds 400,000 or so distinct CDR3 sequences, around 21% seen once. Material: PBMCs or a T cell subset sorted from them (not recorded which). Every receptor here comes from an adult woman who had mild COVID-19 (a few samples of this study predate the infection). Cell type and time point are not known.

The rearrangement joins TRBV15 to TRBJ1-1, with 7 bases that match TRBD1. Germline CDR1 LNHNV, CDR2 YYDKDF (reference sequence). The CDR3 length is 13 residues. The trim removed 5 bases at V and 3 bases at J, leaving 3 bases unmatched. As DNA, the CDR3 is TGTGCCACCAGCCAGGGGGTCCACACTGAAGCTTTCTTT. It translates to CATSQGVHTEAFF. The full variable domain, its missing parts supplied by reference TRBV15 and TRBJ1-1, is DAMVIQNPRYQVTQFGKPVTLSCSQTLNHNVMYWYQQKSSQAPKLLFHYYDKDFNNEADTPDNFQSRRPNTSFCFLDIRSPGLGDTAMYLCATSQGVHTEAFFGQGTRLTVV.

The gene calls are TRBV6-1 and TRBJ2-2; weak D call: TRBD2 (6 bases). Germline lookup yields CDR1 MNHNS and CDR2 SASEGT. CDR3 size: 12 residues. Between the trimmed V and J ends, which lost 11 bases and 7 bases, there was a span of 14 bases. CDR3 coding DNA: TGTGCCTGCGGCGGGGCGGGCGGGGAGCTGTTTTTT. It is translated as CACGGAGGELFF.

This clonotype was found a few times. This chain joins TRBV4-1 and TRBJ2-7; possibly TRBD2 for D (5 bases). The germline V and J ends were trimmed by 1 base and 3 bases, with 19 bases remaining between them. This CDR3 has 17 amino acids. Germline loops: CDR1 MGHRA, CDR2 YSYEKL. The CDR3 loop reads CASSQGRATGLSYEQYF. The CDR3 nucleotides read TGCGCCAGCAGCCAAGGAAGGGCCACGGGGTTAAGCTACGAGCAGTACTTC.

The chain carries TRBV2 and TRBJ2-3; TRBD2 agrees at 11 bases. Germline trimming cut 4 bases from V and 9 bases from J; bases unmatched to any gene: 0. In germline, CDR1 is SNHLY, CDR2 FYNNEI. The CDR3 has 12 residues. The CDR3 sequence is CASSGLAGTQYF. The CDR3 coding sequence is TGTGCCAGCAGTGGACTAGCGGGGACGCAGTATTTT. The whole variable domain, filled in from reference TRBV2 and TRBJ2-3, reads EPEVTQTPSHQVTQMGQEVILRCVPISNHLYFYWYRQILGQKVEFLVSFYNNEISEKSEIFDDQFSVERPDGSNFTLKIRSTKLEDSAMYFCASSGLAGTQYFGPGTRLTVL.

The table lists this clonotype with a few counts. The chain uses TRBV11-3 and TRBJ2-1; 10 nucleotides align to TRBD2. This CDR3 is built from 16 residues. V lost 5 bases, J lost 10 bases, and 14 bases stayed unmatched. Germline V gene sequence: CDR1 SGHNT, CDR2 YENEEA. In DNA form, the CDR3 reads TGTGCCAGCAGCCCAAGACTAGCGGGCTATTCTTCAGAGCAGTTCTTC. It yields the protein CASSPRLAGYSSEQFF.

This sequence joins TRBV4-3 and TRBJ2-1; D unresolved. CDR1 and CDR2 (germline): LGHNA, YSLEER. V lost 4 bases and J 9 bases, leaving 13 bases between the germline ends. The CDR3 covers 13 residues. The CDR3 here is CASSPTWWGEQFF. CDR3 bases: TGCGCCAGCAGCCCGACCTGGTGGGGTGAGCAGTTCTTC.

The chain couples TRBV5-1 to TRBJ2-3; 11 bases align to TRBD2. Germline V gives CDR1 SGHRS, CDR2 YFSETQ. V was pared by 4 bases and J by 4 bases, with 8 bases of the junction left unmatched. There are 16 residues in the CDR3. CDR3 region: CASSRIAGGFPDTQYF. The DNA of the CDR3 is TGCGCCAGCAGCCGGATAGCGGGAGGGTTCCCAGATACGCAGTATTTT.